One and the same sample provided the 12 T cell receptor beta chains below, sequenced in a study of blood T cell repertoires in COVID-19. Only in-frame clones appear in the TCRdb table, and some are missing; sequencing was by immunoSEQ multiplex PCR. There are approximately 250,000 clones in the sample; over 80% occur only once, and approximately 1.5% lies in the top ten. Sequencing input: peripheral blood. The receptors stem from a woman in her thirties or forties who had recovered from COVID-19.

DNA for the CDR3: TGTGCCAGCAGCTCAACAGGGAGAAGGGCTTTCTTT. Amino acids: CASSSTGRRAFF. J is TRBJ1-1 and V is TRBV7-2; TRBD1 might be the D (6 bases). The CDR3 length is 12 residues. CDR1 is SGHTA and CDR2 is FQGNSA in the germline V gene. Trimming took 4 bases from V and 11 from J, leaving 14 bases between them.

This chain links TRBV19 with TRBJ1-2; TRBD1 is a possible D gene (6 bases). The CDR3 runs to 16 residues. Germline CDR1 is LNHDA and CDR2 is SQIVND (reference sequence). With 1 base removed from V and 6 bases from J, the gap between germline ends came to 18 bases. The CDR3 DNA reads TGTGCCAGTAGTATAGGGGGGCAGCTCCTAATGGATGGCTACACCTTC. Amino acids: CASSIGGQLLMDGYTF. Together with reference TRBV19 and TRBJ1-2, the CDR3 gives the full variable domain: DGGITQSPKYLFRKEGQNVTLSCEQNLNHDAMYWYRQDPGQGLRLIYYSQIVNDFQKGDIAEGYSVSREKKESFPLTVTSAQKNPTAFYLCASSIGGQLLMDGYTFGSGTRLTVV.

The chain recombines TRBV6-6 with TRBJ1-1; TRBD1 is a possible D gene (5 bases). The ends were cut back, 4 bases at V and 1 base at J, with 7 bases in the middle. CDR3 length: 13 residues. Germline-derived CDR1 and CDR2 are MNHNY and SVGAGI (reference sequence). DNA of the CDR3: TGTGCCAGCAGTTGGAGGGGGAACACTGAAGCTTTCTTT. Its translation: CASSWRGNTEAFF.

The chain couples TRBV12-3 or TRBV12-4 to TRBJ1-1; TRBD1 agrees at 7 bases. This CDR3 region has 12 residues. V lost 3 bases to trimming and J lost 9 bases; unmatched junction nucleotides: 4. The CDR3 sequence is CASSLGQTQAFF. For the CDR3, the DNA is TGTGCCAGCAGTTTGGGACAGACTCAAGCTTTCTTT.

The rearrangement joins TRBV3-1 (or the pseudogene TRBV3-2) to TRBJ2-1; TRBD2 aligns across 8 bases. The junction had 11 bases not matched to a gene; V was cut back by 0 bases and J by 4 bases. This CDR3 has 18 residues. From germline, CDR1 is LGHDT and CDR2 YNNKEL (reference sequence). CDR3 sequence (DNA): TGTGCCAGCAGCCAAGATCTTGTGGGCGGGGGGAGTTACAATGAGCAGTTCTTC. This gives the protein CASSQDLVGGGSYNEQFF.

The chain has TRBV15 and TRBJ1-2; no definite D call. CDR1 and CDR2 (germline): LNHNV, YYDKDF (reference sequence). Trimming stripped 6 bases from V and 7 bases from J, with 15 bases between. There are 13 residues in the CDR3. Here the CDR3 reads CATRAAGDPGYTF. CDR3 DNA: TGTGCCACCAGGGCGGCCGGGGATCCTGGCTACACCTTC.

The genes are TRBV6-5 and TRBJ1-3; possibly TRBD1 for D (6 bases). CDR1 is MNHEY and CDR2 is SVGAGI in the germline V gene. V was trimmed by 5 bases and J by 0 bases, leaving 11 bases between them. The CDR3 has 15 amino acids. The CDR3 DNA reads as TGTGCCAGCAGTCGGGACATCCGCTCTGGAAACACCATATATTTT. This codes for CASSRDIRSGNTIYF.

This chain uses TRBV4-1 with TRBJ2-3; TRBD1 matches 7 bases. V was pared by 8 bases and J by 1 base, with 15 bases of the junction left unmatched. The CDR3 runs to 17 residues. The V gene's germline CDR1 is MGHRA and CDR2 YSYEKL. The CDR3 DNA reads TGCGCCAGCCACGCTAGGTTTTGGGACAGTCGCACAGATACGCAGTATTTT. The encoded protein is CASHARFWDSRTDTQYF.

For the CDR3, the DNA is TGCGCCAGCAGTTCAGGGACAGTTTACTCACCCCTCCACTTT. Its translation is CASSSGTVYSPLHF. V and J are TRBV5-1 and TRBJ1-6, with 7 positions matching TRBD1. J gave up 10 bases and V 5 bases, and 9 bases lay outside the gene matches. CDR3 length: 14 residues. Germline values: CDR1 SGHRS, CDR2 YFSETQ.

The rearrangement links TRBV7-9 to TRBJ1-3; 8 bases align to TRBD1. The V gene's germline CDR1 is SEHNR and CDR2 FQNEAQ (reference sequence). With V trimmed by 5 bases and J by 3 bases, 3 bases remained unmatched. The CDR3 consists of 14 residues. The CDR3 nucleotides are TGTGCCAGCAGCGGGGGGACAGGTGGAAACACCATATATTTT. It specifies CASSGGTGGNTIYF. The entire variable domain, with the rest obtained from reference TRBV7-9 and TRBJ1-3, is as follows: DTGVSQNPRHKITKRGQNVTFRCDPISEHNRLYWYRQTLGQGPEFLTYFQNEAQLEKSRLLSDRFSAERPKGSFSTLEIQRTEQGDSAMYLCASSGGTGGNTIYFGEGSWLTVV.

The chain uses TRBV28 and TRBJ1-2, with D tentatively TRBD1 (5 bases). Germline V gene data show CDR1 as MDHEN and CDR2 as SYDVKM. Trimming removed 1 base at V and 7 bases at J, with 13 bases between. This CDR3 comprises 14 residues. The CDR3 spells CASSLSQGRFGYTF. In nucleotides, the CDR3 is TGTGCCAGCAGTTTATCCCAGGGTCGGTTTGGCTACACCTTC.

V usage is TRBV5-1 and J usage is TRBJ2-5; TRBD2 aligns across 13 bases. J lost 3 bases, V lost 2 bases, and 1 base had no gene match. CDR1 SGHRS and CDR2 YFSETQ come from the germline V gene. The CDR3 sequence is 15 residues long. The CDR3 here is CASSFTSGGEETQYF. The CDR3 nucleotides are TGCGCCAGCAGCTTTACTAGCGGGGGGGAAGAGACCCAGTACTTC. Drawing the rest from reference TRBV5-1 and TRBJ2-5, the complete variable domain is KAGVTQTPRYLIKTRGQQVTLSCSPISGHRSVSWYQQTPGQGLQFLFEYFSETQRNKGNFPGRFSGRQFSNSRSEMNVSTLELGDSALYLCASSFTSGGEETQYFGPGTRLLVL.